The clone carrying this TCR beta chain was seen just once. Its antigen is not known. The entry originates in a study of shared clonotypes between healthy human individuals. Study context: Every donor yielded three CD4 naive, three CD4 memory, two CD8 naive and one CD8 memory plate. Findings and limits, study-wide: Naive CD4 clonotypes were shared across a few donors at 4.5% to 6%.

Memory CD4+ cells were the fraction left after CD45RA+ naive selection. Assay: immunoSEQ multiplex PCR; the TCRdb copy retains only in-frame clones and omits some. The data contain about a million clones, about 76% of them singletons. The CDR3 consists of 18 residues. V lost 2 bases and J 3 bases, leaving 20 bases between the germline ends. Germline loops: CDR1 GTSNPN, CDR2 SVGIG (reference sequence). This receptor was obtained from a man aged 18 to 29 in good health. Sequencing was carried out using memory CD4+ T cells sorted from blood. The subset here: CD45RA-negative fraction. V is TRBV30 and J is TRBJ2-6; unclear D gene. CDR3 region: CAWSKKVSPFLGANVLTF. For the CDR3, the DNA is TGTGCCTGGAGTAAGAAGGTATCTCCATTCCTTGGGGCCAACGTCCTGACTTTC.